This T cell receptor (beta chain) comes out of a study of cytomegalovirus exposure and HLA in healthy donors. Study-level information: A subsequent analysis stated that the 120 validation repertoires were run on the same platform as the approximately 700 first-cohort repertoires.

Details on this clone: Its matching antigen is unknown.

Some clones are missing from TCRdb's copy, which holds only in-frame ones; the method was immunoSEQ multiplex PCR. The data hold 170,000 or so clones, with more than 65% observed a single time. General study findings and limits: Specificity for CMV antigens was confirmed in vitro for three of the CMV-associated chains.

Looked up from germline, CDR1 is SEHNR and CDR2 is FQNEAQ (reference sequence). The CDR3 runs to 12 residues. V was trimmed by 10 bases and J by 13 bases, leaving 22 bases between them. The rearrangement joins TRBV7-9 to TRBJ1-2, with D maybe TRBD1 (6 bases). Specimen: PBMCs. This receptor was identified in a woman between 18 and 30 years old in good health and CMV-seropositive. The CDR3, as DNA: TGTGCCACCGGACAGCCGTCGGTAGGTCTCACCTTC. It codes for CATGQPSVGLTF.